This T cell receptor (beta chain) emerged from a study of cytomegalovirus exposure and HLA in healthy donors (dated by TCRdb to 2015 to 2018). In terms of the full investigation: An earlier analysis of approximately 590 of the donors reported about 250 Gb of sequence data and 117 million unique TCR beta sequences from 190 million or so T cells. In addition to the first cohort of 666 subjects, a separate validation cohort of some 120 different subjects was used. High-throughput TCR immunosequencing, statistical association of individual TCRs with disease status, and machine learning were combined to predict cytomegalovirus infection status. The study aimed to test whether cataloging public T cell receptors could reveal signatures of past pathogen exposure. Donor age, sex, ethnicity and CMV serostatus were collected together with the repertoire data. Genome-wide SNP genotypes for about 65% of the roughly 700 donors were used in a later genetic analysis, which treated that subset as a discovery cohort. In an earlier analysis of over 550 of the donors, high-throughput TCR beta sequencing was used to judge whether each TCR beta V gene segment behaved as functional or pseudogenic. Of the roughly 420 genotyped donors, 65% to 90% were placed in the genetic ancestry cluster associated with self-reported Caucasian donors. To study patterns of TCR occurrence, a later analysis re-analyzed previously published TCR beta repertoires from more than 550 donors and added high-resolution HLA genotyping. HLA typing included class I and class II loci at four-digit resolution. Rather than drawing on any new phenotypic data, the later analysis identified candidate immune exposures from TCR beta sequences and the way those sequences occurred across donors. The study profiled the T cell repertoires of hundreds of subjects by immunosequencing and related them to cytomegalovirus serostatus. Across roughly 420 genotyped donors of the cohort, an average of about 250,000 unique TCR beta nucleotide sequences per donor were sequenced, and approximately 19% of those sequences were non-productive. The number of typed donors differed by locus: about 629-640 for A, B, C, DRB1 and DQB1; about 520 for DQA1; around 580 for DPA1; and 400 to 480 for DPB1. An early release that covered roughly 600 HLA-typed donors contained approximately 300 gigabases of sequencing data and tens of millions of unique TCR sequences. Roughly 5 DR-DQ haplotypes were handled as single units for association and clustering because linkage in the cohort was strong. Every discovery cohort repertoire had been produced on one sequencing platform. The research as a whole found: According to a later analysis, most CMV-associated TCR beta chains appeared to be HLA-restricted, and the HLA associations seemed to be driven largely by CMV exposure. In vitro tests confirmed that a few of the cytomegalovirus-associated TCR beta chains recognize cytomegalovirus antigens. Some IMGT-functional V segments, including TRBV6-2 and TRBV6-3, could not be distinguished by the 87-base-pair reads and were therefore excluded. A later genetic analysis reported fewer N-insertions in productive TCRs among donors in an Asian-associated ancestry cluster than the 666-donor mean. Only TCR beta chains were sequenced in this cohort, and the absence of alpha or paired-chain data limited detectable features. Across donors, most TCR sequences were observed very rarely, whereas some public TCRs were present in many individuals. The classifier was reported to diagnose cytomegalovirus status with high specificity and sensitivity in both the original cohort and the validation cohort. Because counts were too low, seventeen rarely observed V segments, including chromosome 9 orphons, were left out of the earlier analysis of 500 to 650 of the donors. According to the authors, the approach could potentially be generalized to other disease states and immunological phenotypes. Immune exposure information for the cohort was limited to CMV serostatus. A further reported finding was that TCR beta sequences accurately predicted the HLA-A and HLA-B alleles for most subjects in the first cohort. Specific HLA alleles were associated with roughly 16,000 TCR beta sequences at a false discovery rate of 0.05 in a later analysis. In the study, 150 to 200 TCR beta chains were listed as associated with cytomegalovirus. A later analysis found that HLA-associated TCR beta chains were more clonally expanded and had lower generation probabilities than equally common non-associated chains. A cluster of highly shared sequence variants was judged likely to represent a technical artifact of the sequencing pipeline. In a later analysis, several top co-occurrence clusters were reported to appear linked to parvovirus B19, influenza, CMV and Epstein-Barr virus. Linkage disequilibrium might explain the correlated functional status among segregating V segments, but an unknown experimental factor could not be ruled out. Strong co-occurrence of HLA alleles, especially DR and DQ, made assigning TCR associations to individual alleles difficult. Presence/absence analyses assumed roughly uniform sequencing depth across donors, an assumption that may not hold. Because some donors lacked HLA typing at each locus, the association tests relied only on the typed subset. An association between a missense DCLRE1C variant and V-gene and J-gene trimming of TCR beta chains was found in a later genetic analysis and replicated in an independent cohort. In a later analysis, the rate of TCR association differed among HLA loci, with DRB1 alleles having the most associated TCRs and HLA-C alleles having the fewest. In an earlier analysis of approximately 590 of the donors, most TCR beta V segments appeared in productive rearrangements about 87% or about 30% of the time, broadly matching IMGT annotations.

The cohort was made up of several hundred healthy bone marrow donors. Cohort members were all nominally healthy when sampled, although unrecorded immune exposures were likely present. The donor was CMV seronegative and belonged to the group of over 350 seronegative cohort members. Each donor provided a peripheral blood sample, and peripheral blood mononuclear cells were used for TCR beta sequencing. The Qiagen DNeasy Blood Extraction Kit was used to extract genomic DNA from the blood cell samples. The library was obtained by the immunoSEQ multiplex PCR assay. For the multiplex PCR, a mixture combining 60 forward primers for TCR Vbeta segments and 13 reverse primers for TCR Jbeta segments was used. The CDR3 region of rearranged TCR beta genes was amplified from genomic DNA with a multiplex PCR assay. Amplified TCR beta libraries were sequenced as 87-base-pair reads on the Illumina HiSeq System. The paper's processing steps were these. In a later analysis, 70 million to 95 million unique TCR beta chains were counted across the roughly 700 repertoires, and approximately 11 million of these chains were shared by at least two donors. Raw reads were error-corrected and collapsed into unique sequences by a nearest-neighbor algorithm in which closely related sequences were merged to remove PCR and sequencing errors. CDR3 sequences were aligned to IMGT reference sequences to assign V, D and J gene segments. For a sequence to be retained, at least a six-nucleotide match to both a V gene segment and a J gene segment was required. Rearrangements were called productive when the CDR3 lacked stop codons and stayed in frame with V and J; all others were non-productive. CDR3 was defined according to IMGT convention as the region running from the second conserved V-encoded cysteine to the conserved J-encoded phenylalanine. Sequences without an unambiguous match to a single V gene segment were excluded from the earlier analysis of 450 to 750 of the donors. In an earlier analysis of 587 of the donors, a V segment was called functional when productive rearrangements were above 56.7%, and segregating when the standard deviation between donors exceeded 5%. A statistical classification framework was developed to diagnose cytomegalovirus status using the catalog of TCR beta chain sequences. A later analysis assigned V and J genes by comparing TCR nucleotide sequences with IMGT/GENE-DB human TR gene sequences. In a later analysis, CDR3 sequences and most-parsimonious VDJ recombination scenarios were assigned using the TCRdist pipeline. In a later analysis, every TCR beta chain was defined by the combination of its CDR3 amino acid sequence and its V-gene family, and reads without a unique V-gene family were dropped. A later analysis removed 500 to 600 highly shared, low-generation-probability nucleotide sequences to deal with suspected cross-contamination and a sequencing artifact. A later analysis calculated a clonal expansion index for each public chain from normalized within-repertoire ranks of inferred template counts. In a later analysis, generation probabilities were computed using a VDJ recombination model fitted to out-of-frame rearrangements, and the results were checked against IGoR. In a later analysis, hypergeometric tests were used to score TCR-TCR, TCR-HLA and TCR-CMV co-occurrence, with a repertoire-size bias correction applied to TCR pairs. To estimate false discovery rates, a later analysis permuted the HLA or CMV assignments 20 times. A later analysis grouped co-occurring TCRs with DBSCAN, adding TCRdist sequence similarity when clustering within HLA-allele-positive subsets. Repertoires with fewer than 30,000 or more than 120,000 public chains, plus five repertoires with anomalous nucleotide sharing, were excluded from co-occurrence clustering. Held by TCRdb, this immuneACCESS table contains in-frame sequences only and omits some clones. Under half of the omission traces to an unresolved V gene where checked; the cause of the rest is unknown. V, J and clone size are those of that table, while D and trimming were read from the DNA. The sample table lists roughly 290,000 clones, about 90% of them with a count of one. The ten largest clones take up roughly 2% of the sample.

Its CDR3 holds 18 amino acids, cysteine through phenylalanine. Just the 54-base CDR3 DNA is kept, in frame starting at base 1. V has 8 bases trimmed and J has 0 bases trimmed; junction bases matching no gene number 9. CDR1 and CDR2, looked up from the germline V gene, are ENHRY and SYGVKD. Note on this clone: No antigen is known for it. Per-base qualities were not stored, and no clone one base away is much larger.

The receptor was isolated from a woman aged 18-29 years in good health and CMV-seronegative. The sample taken for sequencing was PBMCs. The chain is assembled from TRBV10-3 and TRBJ2-1; a stretch of 14 junction bases matches TRBD2. The CDR3 amino acid sequence is: CAIAAGLAGVSSYNEQFF. The sequence in DNA is TGTGCCATCGCCGCGGGACTAGCGGGGGTGAGCTCCTACAATGAGCAGTTCTTC.